The table lists the clone carrying this T cell receptor beta chain with many counts. V was cut by 2 bases and J by 8 bases, with 10 bases left in between. The CDR3 has 13 residues. Per germline, CDR1 SGHTA and CDR2 FQGTGA. This record belongs to a study of early T cells in non-severe SARS-CoV-2 infection. Each single cDNA molecule received a unique molecular identifier. Each CDR3 protein gets one entry after TCRdb re-called the 5' RACE reads with MiXCR. The repertoire holds more than 65,000 distinct CDR3 sequences, with roughly 13% as singletons. This clonotype originated in an adult who was a healthcare worker with PCR-confirmed SARS-CoV-2 infection or an uninfected control (not recorded which). The gene calls are TRBV7-3 and TRBJ2-4; D is possibly TRBD2 (5 bases). The sample taken for sequencing was whole blood. The CDR3 DNA reads TGTGCCAGCAGCTTATCTGTGAGGGACATTCAGTACTTC. Encoded protein: CASSLSVRDIQYF.